The rows below give T cell receptor beta chains drawn from one sample of a study of shared clonotypes between healthy human individuals. Some clones are missing from TCRdb's copy, which holds only in-frame ones; the method was immunoSEQ multiplex PCR. The sample yields more than 550,000 clones, roughly 72% seen once. The sequencing sample was made of memory CD4+ T cells sorted from blood. These receptors were taken from a woman in her thirties in good health. CDR3s include the opening cysteine and the closing phenylalanine or tryptophan. A D gene is named only where the DNA matches it firmly. Clone size is stated in some rows and not others, as once, few, many or a class when expanded.

J gene | clone size | D gene | V gene | CDR3 protein
TRBJ1-1 | . | TRBD1 | TRBV6-5 | CASSKMDRVGSAFF
TRBJ2-7 | . | . | TRBV27 | CASSFWDKSYEQYF
TRBJ2-1 | . | TRBD2 | TRBV18 | CASRTSGRVISYNEQFF
TRBJ2-7 | . | TRBD1 | TRBV4-1 | CASARPGQGRGEQYF
TRBJ2-1 | . | TRBD2 | TRBV7-8 | CASSTTSGSTYEQFF
TRBJ2-7 | once | . | TRBV5-4 | CASSLAGGGLYEQYF
TRBJ2-1 | . | . | TRBV7-2 | CASSNRPGDEQFF
TRBJ1-4 | . | . | TRBV29-1 | CSVAGATNEKLFF
TRBJ1-1 | . | . | TRBV7-9 | CASSHREQNTEAFF
TRBJ2-5 | many | . | TRBV6-1 | CASSRIRNEETQYF
TRBJ1-5 | few | . | TRBV28 | CASDDWQGFNQPQHF
TRBJ1-5 | . | . | TRBV28 | CASELGLFSNQPQHF
TRBJ2-3 | many | TRBD1 | TRBV19 | CASSTDRVGTDTQYF
TRBJ2-2 | . | . | TRBV5-4 | CASSSGNHRVKTGELFF
TRBJ1-5 | . | . | TRBV19 | CASSSREIDQPQHF
TRBJ1-3 | . | TRBD1 | TRBV6-1 | CASLHLQGAGNTIYF
TRBJ2-2 | . | TRBD2 | TRBV6-1 | CASRETSGFTGELFF
TRBJ2-3 | . | . | TRBV14 | CASSPTGGAVTDTQYF
TRBJ1-1 | few | . | TRBV29-1 | CSGEKGNTEAFF
TRBJ2-7 | . | TRBD2 | TRBV5-1 | CASSWMPGLALDEQYF
TRBJ1-1 | . | . | TRBV7-7 | CASSSLHGTEAFF
TRBJ2-7 | . | . | TRBV18 | CASSATSSAYEQYF
TRBJ2-7 | . | . | TRBV30 | CAWNPGQGLNEQYF
TRBJ1-1 | . | . | TRBV28 | CASGATGRIAEAFF
TRBJ2-5 | . | TRBD2 | TRBV19 | CASSAGPSASGRRAGTQYF
TRBJ1-4 | . | TRBD1 | TRBV7-9 | CASTPTGGYEKLFF
TRBJ2-1 | . | TRBD2 | TRBV7-9 | CASSPGGTSGRYNEQFF
TRBJ2-1 | . | TRBD1 | TRBV30 | CAWSAGTGGEYEQFF
TRBJ1-5 | . | TRBD1 | TRBV15 | CATSRDPNRGNQPQHF
TRBJ2-7 | . | . | TRBV15 | CATSRQGGYYEQYF
TRBJ2-2 | . | TRBD2 | TRBV2 | CASSSPWLAGAGELFF
TRBJ1-2 | . | TRBD1 | TRBV28 | CASSRDRDYGYTF
TRBJ1-3 | many | . | TRBV5-6 | CASSWGRSSGNTIYF
TRBJ2-7 | . | . | TRBV25-1 | CASSEGGLSYEQYF
TRBJ2-7 | once | TRBD1 | TRBV5-4 | CASSSQGQGAPEQYF
TRBJ1-5 | . | TRBD1 | TRBV30 | CAWAAGGTSQPQHF
TRBJ2-5 | . | TRBD1 | TRBV18 | CASSPLGRGLEETQYF
TRBJ2-1 | . | TRBD1 | TRBV14 | CASSQYTQGNNEQFF
TRBJ2-4 | many | . | TRBV29-1 | CSAWGGGATDIQYF
TRBJ1-3 | many | . | TRBV5-1 | CASSAGLTSGNTIYF
TRBJ2-2 | . | . | TRBV18 | CASSRSLAQSGELFF